Below, 15 T cell receptor beta chains from the same sample are listed, as sequenced in a study of blood T cell repertoires in COVID-19. This table comes from immunoSEQ multiplex PCR, and its TCRdb copy is limited to in-frame clones, with some not included. The profile shows around 20,000 clones, 85% to 90% of them singletons. Sequenced: peripheral blood. Receptors originate from a man aged 65 to 79 with acute or convalescent COVID-19.

This clone was counted a single time. The V and J genes are TRBV15 and TRBJ2-3; D gene ambiguous. Germline-derived CDR1 and CDR2 are LNHNV and YYDKDF (reference sequence). V was cut by 1 base and J by 6 bases, with 8 bases left in between. CDR3 length equals 13 residues. This chain's CDR3 is CATSRVIEDTQYF. CDR3 sequence (DNA): TGTGCCACCAGCAGAGTTATCGAGGATACGCAGTATTTT.

J is TRBJ1-4 and V is TRBV4-3, with D unresolved. The CDR3 runs to 16 residues. Trimming left V 2 bases short and J 8 bases short, with 18 bases between. Germline values: CDR1 LGHNA, CDR2 YSLEER. CDR3 loop: CASSQKRSFGSEKLFF. Written as DNA, the CDR3 is TGCGCCAGCAGCCAAAAGAGGAGTTTCGGGTCAGAAAAACTGTTTTTT.

The gene calls are TRBV12-3 or TRBV12-4 and TRBJ1-2; D is uncertain. The length of the CDR3 is 13 residues. V was shortened by 3 bases and J by 2 bases, with 7 bases between the two germline ends. This CDR3 is CASSFVQNYGYTF. The CDR3, as DNA: TGTGCCAGCAGTTTCGTACAGAACTATGGCTACACCTTC.

This clone has only a few counts. The chain employs TRBV18 and TRBJ1-5; 9 positions match TRBD1. The V and J ends lost 5 bases and 7 bases, in that order; junction bases with no gene match: 12. In germline, CDR1 is KGHSH, CDR2 LQKENI. This CDR3 is 16 amino acids long. DNA for the CDR3: TGTGCCAGCTCATCAAGTTGGGGACAGGGCCAACAGCCCCAGCATTTT. This codes for CASSSSWGQGQQPQHF.

The J gene is TRBJ1-1, the V gene TRBV5-6; a weak D match, TRBD1 (6 bases). The germline V gene has CDR1 SGHDT and CDR2 YYEEEE. Trimming took 3 bases from V and 3 from J, leaving 27 bases between them. The CDR3 extends over 19 amino acids. CDR3 bases: TGTGCCAGCAGCTCTTTGGACAGTCGGTGGTGGAAAAAGGACACTGAAGCTTTCTTT. Its translation: CASSSLDSRWWKKDTEAFF.

The chain uses TRBV4-1 and TRBJ2-5; possibly TRBD1 for D (6 bases). The CDR3 is 14 amino acids. The V end lost 4 bases, the J end lost 4 bases, and 13 bases lay between the germline ends. Germline V gene sequence: CDR1 MGHRA, CDR2 YSYEKL. The DNA of the CDR3 is TGCGCCAGCAGCCGACAGGAGGTGGGAGAGACCCAGTACTTC. As protein: CASSRQEVGETQYF.

This clone was recorded a few times. One junction end disagrees with the germline gene, perhaps due to a read error. The genes are TRBV19 and TRBJ2-2; TRBD2 agrees at 8 bases. The CDR3 is made up of 15 amino acids. CDR1 is LNHDA and CDR2 is SQIVND in the germline V gene (reference sequence). CDR3 nucleotide sequence: TGTGCCAGTCGTCCCAGGACTAGCTGTCCCCGGGGAGCTGTTTTT. This gives the protein CASRPRTSCPRGAVF.

This clone was counted between two and nine times. The chain carries TRBV14 and TRBJ1-3; D possibly corresponds to TRBD1 (6 bases). Deletions cut 0 bases from V and 5 bases from J, with 17 bases between. Germline CDR1 is SGHDN and CDR2 is FVKESK. The CDR3 has 17 residues. The CDR3 nucleotides are TGTGCCAGCAGCCAAGATATCTGGGGGGGGCGAAGAAACACCATATATTTT. As protein: CASSQDIWGGRRNTIYF.

The chain has TRBV14 and TRBJ1-1; a possible D gene is TRBD1 (6 bases). Germline V gives CDR1 SGHDN, CDR2 FVKESK. Trimming pared 3 bases from V and 0 bases from J, leaving 14 bases between. This CDR3 has 16 residues. For the CDR3, the DNA is TGTGCCAGCAGCCAGAGGCAGGGGTTTATGAACACTGAAGCTTTCTTT. Translating it yields CASSQRQGFMNTEAFF.

The chain couples TRBV28 to TRBJ2-2; TRBD2 might be the D (6 bases). The CDR3 contains 16 residues. The V end was cut by 3 bases, the J end by 4 bases, with 15 bases between. Germline CDR1 and CDR2: MDHEN and SYDVKM. The CDR3 spells CASSFGRLGVTGELFF. In DNA form, the CDR3 reads TGTGCCAGCAGTTTTGGGAGACTAGGGGTCACCGGGGAGCTGTTTTTT.

The chain has TRBV9 and TRBJ1-5; 7 nucleotides align to TRBD1. Per germline, CDR1 SGDLS and CDR2 YYNGEE. V was pared by 4 bases and J by 3 bases, with 7 bases of the junction left unmatched. The CDR3 length is 15 residues. The CDR3 region is CASSPGGTDNQPQHF. CDR3 in DNA: TGTGCCAGCAGCCCCGGTGGGACAGACAATCAGCCCCAGCATTTT.

The J gene is TRBJ1-2, the V gene TRBV6-5; no definite D call. The germline CDR1 and CDR2 sequences are MNHEY and SVGAGI. The CDR3 is 11 amino acids. V was pared by 6 bases and J by 4 bases, with 6 bases between. The CDR3 region is CASSSFYGYTF. The CDR3 DNA reads as TGTGCCAGCAGCTCCTTCTATGGCTACACCTTC.

The chain employs TRBV29-1 and TRBJ1-1, with 7 bases matching TRBD1. The junction had 5 bases not matched to a gene; V was cut back by 5 bases and J by 5 bases. The CDR3 runs to 12 residues. CDR1 is SQVTM, CDR2 ANQGSEA, per germline. CDR3 sequence (DNA): TGCAGCGTTAAAGGGGGCCTGACTGAAGCTTTCTTT. This translates into CSVKGGLTEAFF.

The chain links TRBV4-1 to TRBJ2-7, with D possibly being TRBD1 (5 bases). The CDR3 is made up of 16 amino acids. Trimming shortened V by 4 bases and J by 6 bases, and 22 bases separated the two germline ends. Germline V CDR1 and CDR2: MGHRA, YSYEKL. The CDR3 loop is CASSPSPPAGLSEQYF. Written as DNA, the CDR3 is TGCGCCAGCAGCCCAAGTCCACCGGCAGGGCTAAGCGAGCAGTACTTC.

CDR3 nucleotide sequence: TGTGCCAGCAGCTCAAACTCCTACGAGCAGTACTTC. Its protein product is CASSSNSYEQYF. V gene TRBV7-8 combines with J gene TRBJ2-7, with D hard to call. This CDR3 has 12 amino acids. The ends were cut back, 4 bases at V and 0 bases at J, with 4 bases in the middle. Germline assignment: CDR1 SGHVS and CDR2 FQNEAQ.